The entry below describes one T cell receptor beta chain. This specimen comes from a study of CD8 T cells in Susac syndrome. The germline V gene encodes CDR1 MNHEY and CDR2 SMNVEV (reference sequence). Trimming removed 4 bases at V and 13 bases at J, with 2 bases between. This CDR3 has 9 residues. After extraction with the RNeasy kit, about 0.5 to 1 ug of the RNA was reverse transcribed using random hexamers. Each CDR3 protein is one row after TCRdb ran MiXCR on the immunoSEQ multiplex PCR reads. The sample lists around 200,000 distinct CDR3 sequences; approximately 94% were seen once. Sequencing was performed on CD4+ T cells from PBMCs. This sequence originates from a human donor with multiple sclerosis. J is TRBJ1-6 and V is TRBV27; D not resolved. This CDR3 is CASSSPLHF. The CDR3 DNA sequence: TGTGCCAGCAGTTCCCCCCTCCACTTT.